The present entry profiles one T cell receptor (beta chain) with its context. This entry comes from a study of blood T cell repertoires in COVID-19. On the study more broadly: COVID-19 samples collected from the United States, Italy and Spain covered acute and convalescent phases.

Trimming stripped 7 bases from V and 7 bases from J, with 10 bases between. The CDR3 spans 10 residues. The germline CDR1 and CDR2 sequences are SQVTM and ANQGSEA. The protocol was immunoSEQ multiplex PCR, while the TCRdb copy is restricted to in-frame clones and leaves out a portion. The table includes some 150,000 clones, about 89% detected once. The sample was peripheral blood. The V gene is TRBV29-1, the J gene TRBJ1-1, with D unclear. The sequence was obtained from a man in his 70s with acute or convalescent COVID-19. This chain's CDR3 is CSGQRVEAFF. The CDR3 nucleotides read TGCAGCGGTCAGAGGGTTGAAGCTTTCTTT.